Listed below are T cell receptor beta chains from one sample, sequenced in a study of shared clonotypes between healthy human individuals. Measured with immunoSEQ multiplex PCR; TCRdb has only the in-frame clones, and not every one. The table records some 500,000 clones, 90% to 97% of them present only once. The source material was naive CD4+ T cells sorted from blood. The receptors were gathered from a woman aged 25 to 39 in good health. Both conserved end residues are trimmed from each CDR3. The order of the fields is J gene, V gene, CDR3 protein.

>TRBJ2-1|TRBV2
ASGSGGAYNEQF
>-|TRBV7-6
ASSLDTGGYEQY
>TRBJ1-5|TRBV9
ASSVAGEVVQPQH
>TRBJ2-2|TRBV6-6
ASQGRDTGELF
>TRBJ1-4|TRBV5-8
ASSLRGEVSEKLF
>TRBJ2-2|TRBV7-3
ASSPSAAGELF
>TRBJ2-3|TRBV28
ASSLMAGGGTDTQY
>TRBJ1-6|TRBV4-1
ASSQEIPTSSYNSPLH
>TRBJ1-5|TRBV2
ASRASSNLNQPQH
>TRBJ2-7|TRBV5-8
ASSWYKGTYEQY
>TRBJ1-2|TRBV7-3
ASSQEQGLDGYT
>TRBJ1-5|TRBV6-5
ASGVYNQPQH
>TRBJ1-5|TRBV6-1
ASSTPGQLNQPQH
>TRBJ2-3|TRBV28
ASITGGVGDTQY
>TRBJ2-5|TRBV6-5
ASSSPPGAMETQY
>TRBJ2-1|TRBV5-4
ASSLGFTLTNNEQF
>TRBJ1-1|TRBV30
AWSPQGLAINTEAF
>TRBJ2-2|TRBV7-3
ASRQGLTGELF
>TRBJ2-6|TRBV28
ASRSTGSGANVLT
>TRBJ1-5|TRBV21-1
ASSPGSPADGQPQH
>-|TRBV28
ASRPGLPAYEQY
>TRBJ2-5|TRBV18
ASSPDRTSVETQY
>TRBJ1-5|TRBV28
ASSRWDISNQPQH
>TRBJ2-1|TRBV5-1
ASSWGARSSYNEQF
>-|TRBV4-1
ASSLDAREAYEQY
>TRBJ1-4|TRBV7-9
ASSSRDRGKTNEKLF
>TRBJ1-1|TRBV18
ASSPFNRGTEAF
>TRBJ2-4|TRBV10-1
ASSESAGALAKNIQY
>TRBJ2-7|TRBV7-2
ASSPPGQGAWEQY
>TRBJ2-2|TRBV19
ASSLHAGELF
>TRBJ1-5|TRBV5-8
ASSLEGGGFPAQH
>-|TRBV28
ASSPMGGQGFYEQY
>TRBJ2-6|TRBV5-4
ASSPEQGYGANVLT
>TRBJ2-1|TRBV30
AWMRQRDYNEQF
>TRBJ2-7|TRBV19
ASSVDRGSYEQY